This T cell receptor beta chain originates from a study of vaccination and CD4 T cells after COVID-19. Overall study: All convalescent patients were nasal swab PCR positive for SARS-CoV-2; several had mild and one severe disease. Blood was drawn a median around 71 days post second dose, range 14 to 241.

Findings and limits, study-wide: The rise in median SARS-CoV-2-reactive clonotypes, from around 20 to 38, was not significant.

The Oncomine TCR Beta short-read assay was applied to DNA of cultured CD4+ T cells. TCRdb independently ran MiXCR on the PCR reads; one entry per CDR3 protein. The sample holds about 16,000 distinct CDR3 sequences, 45% to 65% seen once. CDR1 is MNHNS, CDR2 SASEGT, per germline. The CDR3 is 14 amino acids. With 3 bases clipped from V and 8 bases from J, the junction kept 9 bases outside the gene matches. Treatment defined: approximately 10-day PBMC culture with coronavirus spike peptide pools or control peptides (ViraFEST assay). A few counts support this clonotype. Its antigen remains unidentified. The chain recombines TRBV6-1 with TRBJ1-2; TRBD1 aligns across 7 bases. The sequences come from CD4+ T cells from blood, cultured in vitro, collected before SARS-CoV-2 vaccination. This sequence originates from a human donor who had recovered from COVID-19. The CDR3 DNA is TGTGCCAGCAGTGATCGTCAGGGGGTCGGCGGCTACACCTTC. Protein sequence: CASSDRQGVGGYTF.